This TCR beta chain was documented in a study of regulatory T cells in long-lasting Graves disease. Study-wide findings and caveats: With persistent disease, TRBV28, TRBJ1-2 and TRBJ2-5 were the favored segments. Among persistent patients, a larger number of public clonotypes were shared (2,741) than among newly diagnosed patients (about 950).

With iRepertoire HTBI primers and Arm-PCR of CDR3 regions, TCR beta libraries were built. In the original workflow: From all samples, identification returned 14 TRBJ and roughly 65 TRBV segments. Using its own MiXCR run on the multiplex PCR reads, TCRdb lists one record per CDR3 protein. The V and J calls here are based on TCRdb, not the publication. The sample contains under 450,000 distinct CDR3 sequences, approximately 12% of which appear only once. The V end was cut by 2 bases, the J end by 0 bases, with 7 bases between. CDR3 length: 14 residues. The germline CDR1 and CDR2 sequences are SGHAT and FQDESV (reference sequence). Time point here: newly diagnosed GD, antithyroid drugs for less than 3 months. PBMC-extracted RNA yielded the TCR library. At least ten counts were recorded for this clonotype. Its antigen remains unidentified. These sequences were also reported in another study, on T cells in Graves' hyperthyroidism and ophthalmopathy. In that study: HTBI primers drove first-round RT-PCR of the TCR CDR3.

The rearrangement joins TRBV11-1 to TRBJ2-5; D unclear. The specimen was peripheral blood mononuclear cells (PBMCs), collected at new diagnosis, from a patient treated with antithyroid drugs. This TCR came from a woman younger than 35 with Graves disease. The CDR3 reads CASSLPSYQETQYF. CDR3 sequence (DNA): TGTGCCAGCAGCTTACCATCGTACCAAGAGACCCAGTACTTC.